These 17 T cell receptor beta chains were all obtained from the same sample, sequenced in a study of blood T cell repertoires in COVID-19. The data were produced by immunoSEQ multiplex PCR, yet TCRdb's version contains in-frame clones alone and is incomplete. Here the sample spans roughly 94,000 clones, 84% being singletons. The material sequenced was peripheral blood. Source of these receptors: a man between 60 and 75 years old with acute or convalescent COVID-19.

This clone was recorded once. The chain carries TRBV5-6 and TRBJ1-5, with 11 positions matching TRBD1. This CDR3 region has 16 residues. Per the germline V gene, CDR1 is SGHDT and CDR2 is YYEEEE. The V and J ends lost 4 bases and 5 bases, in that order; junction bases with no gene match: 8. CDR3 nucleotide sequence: TGTGCCAGCAGCACTCGCCGGACAGGGGGCTATCAGCCCCAGCATTTT. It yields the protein CASSTRRTGGYQPQHF.

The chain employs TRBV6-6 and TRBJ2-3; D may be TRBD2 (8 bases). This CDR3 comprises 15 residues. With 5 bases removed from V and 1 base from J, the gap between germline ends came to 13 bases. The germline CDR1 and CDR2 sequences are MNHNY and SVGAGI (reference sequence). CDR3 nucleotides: TGTGCCAGCAGTAGGGGGCGGGGGGGCACAGATACGCAGTATTTT. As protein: CASSRGRGGTDTQYF.

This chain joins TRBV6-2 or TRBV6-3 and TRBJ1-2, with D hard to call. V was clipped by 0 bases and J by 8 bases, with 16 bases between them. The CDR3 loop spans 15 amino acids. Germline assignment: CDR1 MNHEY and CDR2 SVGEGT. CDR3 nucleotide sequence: TGTGCCAGCAGTTACTCGAGCCTGTATAGTGTGGGCTACACCTTC. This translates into CASSYSSLYSVGYTF.

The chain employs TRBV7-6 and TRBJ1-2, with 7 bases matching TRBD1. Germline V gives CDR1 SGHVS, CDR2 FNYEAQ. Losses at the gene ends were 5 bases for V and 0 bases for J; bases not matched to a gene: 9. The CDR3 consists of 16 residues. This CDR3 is CASSRIQGTANYGYTF. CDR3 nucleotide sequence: TGTGCCAGCAGCCGTATTCAGGGGACAGCTAACTATGGCTACACCTTC.

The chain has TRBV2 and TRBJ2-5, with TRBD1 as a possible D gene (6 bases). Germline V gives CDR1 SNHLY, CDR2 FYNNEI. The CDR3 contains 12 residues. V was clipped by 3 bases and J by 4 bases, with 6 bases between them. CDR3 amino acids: CASSEGAETQYF. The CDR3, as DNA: TGTGCCAGCAGTGAGGGGGCAGAGACCCAGTACTTC.

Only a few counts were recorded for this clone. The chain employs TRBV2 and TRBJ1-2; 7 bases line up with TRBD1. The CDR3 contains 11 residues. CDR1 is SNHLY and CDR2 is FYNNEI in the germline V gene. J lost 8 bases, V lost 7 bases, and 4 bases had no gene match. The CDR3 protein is CASKGAVGYTF. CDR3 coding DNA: TGTGCCAGCAAGGGGGCAGTGGGCTACACCTTC.

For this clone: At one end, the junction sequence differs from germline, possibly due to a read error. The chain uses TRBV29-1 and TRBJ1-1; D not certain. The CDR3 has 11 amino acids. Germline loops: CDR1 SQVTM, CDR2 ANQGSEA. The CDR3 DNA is TGCAGCATTGAGCGGGAGACTGAAGCTTTCTTT. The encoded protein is CSIERETEAFF.

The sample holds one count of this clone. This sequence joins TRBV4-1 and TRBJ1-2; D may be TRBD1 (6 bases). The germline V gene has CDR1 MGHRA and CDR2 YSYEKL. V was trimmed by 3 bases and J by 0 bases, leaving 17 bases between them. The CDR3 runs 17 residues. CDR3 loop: CASSHLQGAGANYGYTF. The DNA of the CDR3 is TGCGCCAGCAGCCACCTACAGGGTGCAGGGGCTAACTATGGCTACACCTTC.

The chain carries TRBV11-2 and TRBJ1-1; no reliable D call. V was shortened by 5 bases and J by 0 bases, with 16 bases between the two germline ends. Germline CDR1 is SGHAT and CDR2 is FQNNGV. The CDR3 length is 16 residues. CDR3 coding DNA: TGTGCCAGCAGCCCCCAAGCAGACTTGCTGAACACTGAAGCTTTCTTT. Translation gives CASSPQADLLNTEAFF.

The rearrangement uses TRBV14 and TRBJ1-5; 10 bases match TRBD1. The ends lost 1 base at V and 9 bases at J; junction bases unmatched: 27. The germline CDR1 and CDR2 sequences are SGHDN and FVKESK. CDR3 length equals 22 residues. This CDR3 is CASSQVRLWGQGMIPCIRPQHF. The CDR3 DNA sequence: TGTGCCAGCAGCCAAGTGCGTTTGTGGGGACAGGGGATGATACCCTGCATTCGGCCCCAGCATTTT.

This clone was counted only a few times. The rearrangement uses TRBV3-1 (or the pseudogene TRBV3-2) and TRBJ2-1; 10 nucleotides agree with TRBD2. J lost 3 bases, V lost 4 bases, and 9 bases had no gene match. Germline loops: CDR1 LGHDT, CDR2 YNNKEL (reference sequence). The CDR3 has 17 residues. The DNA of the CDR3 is TGTGCCAGCAGCCGACCCCGACTAGCGGGCGGCTACAATGAGCAGTTCTTC. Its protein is CASSRPRLAGGYNEQFF.

In nucleotides, the CDR3 is TGTGCCACCTTTTCCGGGAAAAATAGCAATCAGCCCCAGCATTTT. Amino acids: CATFSGKNSNQPQHF. This rearrangement joins TRBV15 to TRBJ1-5; D call uncertain. The CDR3 length is 15 residues. Trimming took 8 bases from V and 0 from J, leaving 14 bases between them. The germline gives CDR1 LNHNV, CDR2 YYDKDF (reference sequence).

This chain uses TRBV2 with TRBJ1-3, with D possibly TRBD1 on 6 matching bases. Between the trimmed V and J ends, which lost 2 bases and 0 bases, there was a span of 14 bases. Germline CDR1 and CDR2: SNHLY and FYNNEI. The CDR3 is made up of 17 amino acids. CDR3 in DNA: TGTGCCAGCAGTGAATTTAGGACAGTAAGCTCTGGAAACACCATATATTTT. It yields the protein CASSEFRTVSSGNTIYF.

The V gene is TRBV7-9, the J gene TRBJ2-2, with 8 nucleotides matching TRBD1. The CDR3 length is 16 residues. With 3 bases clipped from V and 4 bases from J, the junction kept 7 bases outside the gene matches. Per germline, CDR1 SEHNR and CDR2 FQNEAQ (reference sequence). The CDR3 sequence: CASSLVQGGSTGELFF. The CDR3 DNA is TGTGCCAGCAGCTTGGTACAGGGGGGAAGCACCGGGGAGCTGTTTTTT.

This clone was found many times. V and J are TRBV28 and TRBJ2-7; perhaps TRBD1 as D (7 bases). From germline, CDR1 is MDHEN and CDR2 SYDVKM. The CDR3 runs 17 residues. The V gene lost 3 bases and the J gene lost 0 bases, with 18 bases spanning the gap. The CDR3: CASSFRRGQWISYEQYV. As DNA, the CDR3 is TGTGCCAGCAGTTTCCGGAGGGGACAGTGGATCTCCTACGAGCAGTACGTC.

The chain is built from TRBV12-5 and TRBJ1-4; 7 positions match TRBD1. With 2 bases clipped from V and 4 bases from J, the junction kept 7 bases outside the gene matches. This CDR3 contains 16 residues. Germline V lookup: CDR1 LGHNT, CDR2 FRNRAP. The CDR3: CASGLNRGRGNEKLFF. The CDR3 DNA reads TGTGCTAGTGGTTTGAACAGGGGCAGAGGTAATGAAAAACTGTTTTTT. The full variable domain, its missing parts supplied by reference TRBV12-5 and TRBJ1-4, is DARVTQTPRHKVTEMGQEVTMRCQPILGHNTVFWYRQTMMQGLELLAYFRNRAPLDDSGMPKDRFSAEMPDATLATLKIQPSEPRDSAVYFCASGLNRGRGNEKLFFGSGTQLSVL.

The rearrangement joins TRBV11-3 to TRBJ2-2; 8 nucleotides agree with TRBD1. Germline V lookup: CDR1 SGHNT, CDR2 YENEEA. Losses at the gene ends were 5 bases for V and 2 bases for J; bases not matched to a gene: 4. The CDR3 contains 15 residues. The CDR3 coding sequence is TGTGCCAGCAGCAAAACAGGGGGAAACACCGGGGAGCTGTTTTTT. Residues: CASSKTGGNTGELFF.